The present entry profiles one T cell receptor beta chain with its context. What it binds is not known. V was cut by 5 bases and J by 8 bases, with 15 bases left in between. Germline-derived CDR1 and CDR2 are SEHNR and FQNEAQ (reference sequence). The CDR3 length is 13 residues. The data are from a study of radiation and T cells in renal cell carcinoma. General study findings and limits: Only small tumor regions of 0.8 to 1 g were sampled. Compared with controls, irradiated tumors showed greater TCR clonality. Compared with controls, irradiated tumors had more, larger dominant CDR3 motifs.

Treatment denoted: treatment-naive control, cytoreductive nephrectomy. Assay: immunoSEQ multiplex PCR; the TCRdb copy retains only in-frame clones and omits some. The sample yields 15,000 to 20,000 clones, approximately 58% seen once. The starting material was tumor tissue, obtained from a patient whose treatment was nephrectomy without radiotherapy. This TCR was sampled from a man between 35 and 55 years old with renal cell carcinoma. The chain couples TRBV7-9 to TRBJ1-2; D is unresolved. In DNA form, the CDR3 reads TGTGCCAGCAGCCTAACAGACCTGGGAGGCTACACCTTC. This translates into CASSLTDLGGYTF.